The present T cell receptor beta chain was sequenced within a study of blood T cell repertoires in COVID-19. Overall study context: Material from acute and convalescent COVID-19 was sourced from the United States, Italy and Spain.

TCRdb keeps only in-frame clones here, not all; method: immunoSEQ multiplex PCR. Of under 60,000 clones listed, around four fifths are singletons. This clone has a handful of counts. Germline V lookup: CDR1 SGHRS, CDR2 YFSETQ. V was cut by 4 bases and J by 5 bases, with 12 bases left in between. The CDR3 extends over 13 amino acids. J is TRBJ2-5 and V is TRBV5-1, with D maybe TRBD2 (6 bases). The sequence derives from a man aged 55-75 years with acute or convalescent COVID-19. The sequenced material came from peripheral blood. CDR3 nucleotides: TGCGCCAGCAGCACGGAGGGTTGGGAGACCCAGTACTTC. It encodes CASSTEGWETQYF.